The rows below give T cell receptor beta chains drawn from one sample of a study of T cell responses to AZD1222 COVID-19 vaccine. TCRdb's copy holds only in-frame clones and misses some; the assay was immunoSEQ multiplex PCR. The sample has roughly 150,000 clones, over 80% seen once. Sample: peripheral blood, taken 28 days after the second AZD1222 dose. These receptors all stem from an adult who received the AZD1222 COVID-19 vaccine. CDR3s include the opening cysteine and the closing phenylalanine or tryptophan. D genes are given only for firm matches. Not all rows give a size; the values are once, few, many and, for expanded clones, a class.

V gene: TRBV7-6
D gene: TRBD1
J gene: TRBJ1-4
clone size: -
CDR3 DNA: TGTGCCAGCAGCTTAGCACAGGGGATAGGAACTAATGAAAAACTGTTTTTT
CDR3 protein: CASSLAQGIGTNEKLFF

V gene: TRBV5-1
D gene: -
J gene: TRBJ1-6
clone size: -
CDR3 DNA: TGCGCCAGCAGCTTGGACAGGGTGAATAATAATTCACCCCTCCACTTT
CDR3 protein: CASSLDRVNNNSPLHF

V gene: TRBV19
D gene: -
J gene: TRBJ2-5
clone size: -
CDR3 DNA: TGTGCCAGTAGTGGGACCCAAGAGACCCAGTACTTC
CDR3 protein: CASSGTQETQYF

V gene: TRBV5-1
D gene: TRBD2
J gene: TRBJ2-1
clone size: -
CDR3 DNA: TGCGCCAGCAGCCCCTCCGACGGGGGGGGCAATGAGCAGTTCTTC
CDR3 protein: CASSPSDGGGNEQFF

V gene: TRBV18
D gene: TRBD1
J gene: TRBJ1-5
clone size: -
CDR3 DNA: TGTGCCAGCTCACCAACAGGGGTTAGCAATCAGCCCCAGCATTTT
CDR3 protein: CASSPTGVSNQPQHF

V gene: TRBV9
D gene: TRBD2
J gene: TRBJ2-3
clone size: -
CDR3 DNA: TGTGCCAGCAGCGTTCCGGGACTAGCGGGAGGCCAATATAACACAGATACGCAGTATTTT
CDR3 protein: CASSVPGLAGGQYNTDTQYF

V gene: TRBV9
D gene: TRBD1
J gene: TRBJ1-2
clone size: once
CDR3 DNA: TGTGCCAGCAGCCCCCGGGACAGACAAAAATATGGCTACACCTTC
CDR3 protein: CASSPRDRQKYGYTF

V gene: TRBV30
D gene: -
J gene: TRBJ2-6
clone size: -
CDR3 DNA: TGTGCCTGGGAGGGGTTCTTCGGGGCCAACGTCCTGACTTTC
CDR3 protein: CAWEGFFGANVLTF

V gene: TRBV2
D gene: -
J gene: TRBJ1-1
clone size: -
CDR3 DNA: TGTGCCAGCACCGCAGGGTGGAACACTGAAGCTTTCTTT
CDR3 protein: CASTAGWNTEAFF

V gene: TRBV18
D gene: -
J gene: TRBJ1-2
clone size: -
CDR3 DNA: TGTGCCAGCTCACCACCGAGTTACGGGGTTGGCTACACCTTC
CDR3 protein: CASSPPSYGVGYTF

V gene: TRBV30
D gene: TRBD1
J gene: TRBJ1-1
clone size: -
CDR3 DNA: TGTGCCTGGAGAGACAGGGGGCTGAACACTGAAGCTTTCTTT
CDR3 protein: CAWRDRGLNTEAFF

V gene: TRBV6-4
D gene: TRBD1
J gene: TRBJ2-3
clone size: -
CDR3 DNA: TGTGCCAGCAGTGCAACAGGGGGCGGGGGCACAGATACGCAGTATTTT
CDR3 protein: CASSATGGGGTDTQYF

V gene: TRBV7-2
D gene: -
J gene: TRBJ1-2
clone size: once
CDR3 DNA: TGTGCCAGCAGCCCCCCGTTTGTGGGGGGCTACACCTTC
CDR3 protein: CASSPPFVGGYTF

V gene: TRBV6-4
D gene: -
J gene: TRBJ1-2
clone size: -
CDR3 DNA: TGTGCCAGCAGTGACTCTGGGATAGGCTACACCTTC
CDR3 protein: CASSDSGIGYTF

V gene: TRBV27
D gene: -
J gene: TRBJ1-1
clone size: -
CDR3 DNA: TGTGCCAGCAGTTTAACCGGAACAACTGAAGCTTTCTTT
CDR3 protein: CASSLTGTTEAFF

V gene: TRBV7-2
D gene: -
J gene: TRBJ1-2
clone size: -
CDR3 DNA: TGTGCCAGCAGCCCGGGCGGCTTAACTAACTATGGCTACACCTTC
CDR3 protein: CASSPGGLTNYGYTF

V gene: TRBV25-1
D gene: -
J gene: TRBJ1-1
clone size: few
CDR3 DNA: TGTGCCAGCAGTTCGGGGAACACTGAAGCTTTCTTT
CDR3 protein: CASSSGNTEAFF

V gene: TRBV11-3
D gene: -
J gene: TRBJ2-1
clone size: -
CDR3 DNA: TGTGCCAGCAGCTTAGATCAATGGGGCAGGTACAATGAGCAGTTCTTC
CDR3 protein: CASSLDQWGRYNEQFF

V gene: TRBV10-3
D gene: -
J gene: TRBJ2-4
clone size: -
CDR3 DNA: TGTGCCATCAGTGAGGAGGCTACCAAAAACATTCAGTACTTC
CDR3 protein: CAISEEATKNIQYF

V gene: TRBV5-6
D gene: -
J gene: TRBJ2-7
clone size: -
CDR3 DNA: TGTGCCAGCAGTCCCGCCTACGAGCAGTACTTC
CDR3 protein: CASSPAYEQYF

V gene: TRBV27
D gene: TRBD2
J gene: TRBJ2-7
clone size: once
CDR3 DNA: TGTGCCAGCAGTTTATTAGGTAGCGGGGGAACGTACGAGCAGTACTTC
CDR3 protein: CASSLLGSGGTYEQYF

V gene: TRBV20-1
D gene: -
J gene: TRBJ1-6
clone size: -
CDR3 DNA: TGCAGTGCCAGTGCCCGAAATTCACCCCTCCACTTT
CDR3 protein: CSASARNSPLHF

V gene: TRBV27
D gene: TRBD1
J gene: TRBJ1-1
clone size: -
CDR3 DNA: TGTGCCAGCAGTGCTCTGACAGGGGGCAGATCTGAAGCTTTCTTT
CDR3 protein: CASSALTGGRSEAFF

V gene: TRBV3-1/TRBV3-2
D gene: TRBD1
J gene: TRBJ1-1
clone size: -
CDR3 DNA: TGTGCCAGCAGCCCTCAGGACAGGGCCGCTGAAGCTTTCTTT
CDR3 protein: CASSPQDRAAEAFF

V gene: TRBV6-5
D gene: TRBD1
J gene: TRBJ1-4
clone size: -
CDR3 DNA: TGTGCCAGCAGTTACTCGGGACAGAACAATGAAAAACTGTTTTTT
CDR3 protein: CASSYSGQNNEKLFF

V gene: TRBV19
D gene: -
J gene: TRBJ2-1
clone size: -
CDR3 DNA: TGTGCCACCGAGGGCAATGAGCAGTTCTTC
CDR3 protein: CATEGNEQFF

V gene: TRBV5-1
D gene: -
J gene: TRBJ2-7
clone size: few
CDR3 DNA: TGCGCCAGCAGCTCCGGAGGCGTCTACGAGCAGTACTTC
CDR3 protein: CASSSGGVYEQYF

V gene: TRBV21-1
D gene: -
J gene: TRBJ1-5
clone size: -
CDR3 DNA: TGTGCCAGTGGGACAGGGGGATATCAGCCCCAGCATTTT
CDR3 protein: CASGTGGYQPQHF

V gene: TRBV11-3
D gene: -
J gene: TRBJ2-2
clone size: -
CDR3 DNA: TGTGCCAGCAGCCAACTAGGACAAACCGGGGAGCTGTTTTTT
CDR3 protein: CASSQLGQTGELFF

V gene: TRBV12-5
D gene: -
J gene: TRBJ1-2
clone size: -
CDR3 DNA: TGTGCTAGTGGTTTACATTTGGGTGGCTACACCTTC
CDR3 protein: CASGLHLGGYTF

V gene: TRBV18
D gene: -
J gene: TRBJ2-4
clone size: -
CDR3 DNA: TGTGCCAGCTCACCGGGGGAAAACATTCAGTACTTC
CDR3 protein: CASSPGENIQYF

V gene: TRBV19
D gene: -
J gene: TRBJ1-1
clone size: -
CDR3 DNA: TGTGCCAGTAGTATTTCAGTGGAAGCTTTCTTT
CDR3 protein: CASSISVEAFF

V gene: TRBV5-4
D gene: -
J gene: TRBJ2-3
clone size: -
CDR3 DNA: TGTGCCAGCAGCCCCGGACCCACGAGCACAGATACGCAGTATTTT
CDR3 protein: CASSPGPTSTDTQYF

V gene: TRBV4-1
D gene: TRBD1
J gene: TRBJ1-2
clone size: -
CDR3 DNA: TGCGCCAGCAGCCAAGAAGGGACAGGGAATAACTATGGCTACACCTTC
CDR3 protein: CASSQEGTGNNYGYTF

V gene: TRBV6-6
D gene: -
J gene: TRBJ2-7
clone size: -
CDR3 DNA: TGTGCCAGCAGTCGAAGGACCCACCGACCTTCCTACGAGCAGTACTTC
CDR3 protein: CASSRRTHRPSYEQYF

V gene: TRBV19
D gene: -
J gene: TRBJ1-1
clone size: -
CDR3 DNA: TGTGCCAGTAGTATAGAAGGGGCAGACGAAGCTTTCTTT
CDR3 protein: CASSIEGADEAFF

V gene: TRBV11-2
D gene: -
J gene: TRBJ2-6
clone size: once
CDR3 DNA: TGTGCCAGCAGCTTAAGCGGTTCTGGGGCCAACGTCCTGACTTTC
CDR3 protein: CASSLSGSGANVLTF

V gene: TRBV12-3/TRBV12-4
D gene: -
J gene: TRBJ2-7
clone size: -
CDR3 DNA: TGTGCCAGCCGGGCCTCAATATCTACGGGGCAGTACTTC
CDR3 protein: CASRASISTGQYF

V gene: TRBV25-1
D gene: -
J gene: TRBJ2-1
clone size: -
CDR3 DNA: TGTGCCAGCAGCAGGGCCTACAATGAGCAGTTCTTC
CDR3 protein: CASSRAYNEQFF

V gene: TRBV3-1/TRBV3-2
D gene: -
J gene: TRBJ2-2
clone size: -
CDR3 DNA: TGTGCCAGCAGCCAGAAGGGGGGGACGAACACCGGGGAGCTGTTTTTT
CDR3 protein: CASSQKGGTNTGELFF

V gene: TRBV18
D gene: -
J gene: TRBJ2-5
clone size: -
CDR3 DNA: TGTGCCAGCTCACCCGGGCGCGCCAGGGAAGAGACCCAGTACTTC
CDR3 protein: CASSPGRAREETQYF

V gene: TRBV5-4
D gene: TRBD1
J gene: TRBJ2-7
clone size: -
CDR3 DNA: TGTGCCAGCAGCTTGTCGACAGGGTTACTCTACGAGCAGTACTTC
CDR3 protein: CASSLSTGLLYEQYF

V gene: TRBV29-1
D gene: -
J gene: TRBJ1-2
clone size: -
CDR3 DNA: TGCAGCGTTAGGGAAGGGGTCAGTATAGGTGGCTACACCTTC
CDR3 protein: CSVREGVSIGGYTF

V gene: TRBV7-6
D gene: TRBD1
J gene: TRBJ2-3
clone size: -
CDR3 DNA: TGTGCCAGCAGCTTCCTGGGACAGGGGAGCACAGATACGCAGTATTTT
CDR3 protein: CASSFLGQGSTDTQYF